Sequencing of this T cell receptor (beta chain) was carried out in a study of OX40 agonist ivuxolimab in advanced cancers. Regarding this clone: Its matching antigen is unknown.

Study results and limitations: The study found that CD8+ T cells averaged more expanded clones than CD4+.

The protocol was immunoSEQ multiplex PCR, while the TCRdb copy is restricted to in-frame clones and leaves out a portion. The sample yields 98,000 or so clones, roughly 90% seen once. The length of the CDR3 is 15 residues. Trimming left V 3 bases short and J 0 bases short, with 9 bases between. The V gene's germline CDR1 is SGHVS and CDR2 FQNEAQ. This receptor was identified in an adult with an advanced solid tumor such as melanoma, head and neck, liver or kidney cancer. This chain joins TRBV7-8 and TRBJ1-5; D gene ambiguous. Source: CD4+ or CD8+ T cells sorted from blood, taken in a trial of the OX40 agonist ivuxolimab. CDR3 DNA: TGTGCCAGCAGCTTTAACAGAGATAGCAATCAGCCCCAGCATTTT. This codes for CASSFNRDSNQPQHF.